This T cell receptor beta chain came from a study of STAT5B mutations in CD4+ large granular lymphocyte leukemia (dated by TCRdb to 2021 to 2024). A note on the overall study: Among healthy controls, the CDR3 'QG' motif was associated with a particular HLA allele. The TCRbeta repertoires of CD4+ T-cell large granular lymphocyte leukemia patients were compared with the TCRbeta repertoires of healthy blood donors. Flow cytometry on FACSCanto II or FACSVerse confirmed that purified fractions exceeded 95% purity among lymphocytes. What the study reported, not specific to this receptor: The data were not HLA-matched, and the higher clonality in CD4+ T-LGLL than in CD8+ T-LGLL could be due to the relatively small sample size. The main leukemic clonotypes were found to be private to each patient, although around 25% of the main leukemic clonotypes were detected at low frequency in the non-leukemic repertoires of other patients. TRBV06-family usage was enriched among the top patient clones (8/27) compared with healthy controls (2/35). CD4-sorted patient repertoires appeared more clonal than healthy CD4+ repertoires, and this difference persisted after removing the putative leukemic clones.

To note about this clone: Its antigen is unknown. No clone much larger than this one lies a single base away; base qualities are absent.

The healthy control group was made up of around 38 blood donors, and the Finnish Red Cross blood service supplied their buffy coats. All TCR-sequenced material derived from peripheral blood: patient blood samples and healthy donor buffy coats. Ficoll-Hypaque gradient centrifugation was used to isolate peripheral blood mononuclear cells. Magnetic purification was used to isolate CD4+ cells from the buffy coats of the healthy controls. The Gentra Puregene Cell and Tissue kit was used to extract genomic DNA, and a Qubit 2.0 fluorometer was used to measure the amount of genomic DNA. TCRbeta rearrangements were sequenced from genomic DNA using the immunoSEQ assay at survey resolution. Turning to the authors' computational methods: In the TCR sequencing data, the lowest productive clonotype frequency that could be detected was 2.59 x 10-5. Only productive TCRbeta rearrangements, meaning sequences that were complete and in-frame, were kept for the analyses. Clonality for each sample was calculated as Simpson clonality in the immunoSEQ Analyzer version 3.0. Clones were binned by frequency as very rare, small, medium, large (1-20%) or hyperexpanded (>20%). Generation probabilities were estimated with OLGA 1.2.3, V-gene circos plots were made with VDJtools, specificities were searched in VDJdb, and CDR3 motifs were identified with GLIPH. TCRdb retrieved this table from immuneACCESS and kept in-frame rearrangements only. Not all clones are present; in checked studies, unresolved V genes account for under half, and no reason is known for the remainder. The V and J calls and clone size were taken over from that table, and D and trimming were inferred from the DNA. Across this sample there are 15,000 to 20,000 clones, with around 84% seen only once. The ten largest clones capture 13% of the sample.

The cysteine opens and the phenylalanine closes a CDR3 of 13 amino acids. Only the CDR3 region is kept as DNA, spanning 39 bases read in frame from base 1. Trimming takes 8 bases off V and 0 bases off J; junction bases not matched to a gene: 6. As encoded in the germline V gene, CDR1 is SQVTM while CDR2 is ANQGSEA. The origin of this receptor is a human donor in good health. This sequence uses TRBV29-1 and TRBJ1-1; the central 7 bases match TRBD1. Sample: CD4+ T cells from blood buffy coats. The encoded CDR3 is CSHQDRLNTEAFF. The DNA sequence is as follows: TGCAGCCACCAGGACAGGCTGAACACTGAAGCTTTCTTT.